This TCR beta chain was documented in a study of T-cell reconstitution after alpha-beta-depleted transplantation in children. This clonotype was seen a handful of times. Germline CDR1 is SQVTM and CDR2 is ANQGSEA. V trimming: 7 bases; J trimming: 10 bases; junction bases outside the gene matches: 25. The CDR3 has 17 amino acids. Using unique molecular identifiers, the investigators prepared the TCRbeta library. TCRdb passed the PCR reads through MiXCR, listing each CDR3 protein once. The repertoire includes 550,000 to 800,000 distinct CDR3 sequences, roughly 14% of them detected once, and 0.75% to 0.85% sits in the top ten.

The source was PBMCs, collected before TCRalphabeta/CD19-depleted stem cell transplant. The TCR was taken from a girl aged 2 to 10 with congenital amegakaryocytic thrombocytopenia, due to receive a stem cell transplant. This rearrangement joins TRBV29-1 to TRBJ2-1; 7 bases match TRBD1. The CDR3, as DNA: TGCAGCGCGCTTGATGACCACGGGACAGAATCTCGGGAAGAGCAGTTCTTC. It yields the protein CSALDDHGTESREEQFF.